Here is one T cell receptor beta chain with its context. Antigen unknown. Specified time point: cycle 4 day 1 (C4D1), after 5 to 7 weeks of nivolumab. Brentuximab vedotin exposure varied among the patients, all of whom had relapsed after autologous stem cell transplantation. Purified CD4+ T cells were obtained from thawed PBMCs through magnetic negative selection. The record originates from a study of PD-1 blockade in classical Hodgkin lymphoma. Profiled with immunoSEQ multiplex PCR; TCRdb holds only in-frame clones, not every one. The sample records some 30,000 clones, 84% being singletons. Study observations and caveats: Underlying causes for the observed repertoire differences were not defined, possibly disease activity or prior therapy.

The germline V gene encodes CDR1 LGHNA and CDR2 YNFKEQ. This CDR3 is built from 16 residues. Trimming cost V 4 bases and J 0 bases, with 15 bases left between them. The chain uses TRBV4-2 and TRBJ1-1; D gene uncertain. The clonotype comes from a human donor with classical Hodgkin lymphoma. This material consisted of CD4+ T cells from blood, taken before the fourth cycle of nivolumab. The CDR3 bases are TGTGCCAGCAGCCCACGTCGAGATGCCATGAACACTGAAGCTTTCTTT. It is translated as CASSPRRDAMNTEAFF.